The clone carrying this T cell receptor (beta chain) was detected a few times. Its cognate antigen is unknown. In germline, CDR1 is SGHRS, CDR2 YFSETQ. V was pared by 5 bases and J by 8 bases, with 7 bases of the junction left unmatched. The CDR3 has 14 residues. This entry comes from a study of long-term antiretroviral therapy in people with HIV. General study results and limits: Comparison with controls showed narrower CDR3 length ranges in HIV repertoires. Blood was collected between the mid-2000s and the late 2010s, possibly under older ART regimens.

Every HIV-positive participant received treatment in the United States. A v3.0 immunoSEQ assay was performed at survey level. Sequencing used immunoSEQ multiplex PCR; TCRdb keeps in-frame clones, though not all of them. This sample has around 18,000 clones, with 76% found just once. The chain carries TRBV5-1 and TRBJ1-6; 7 bases align to TRBD1. The material was unsorted PBMCs, obtained 0.5 years before starting antiretroviral therapy. The receptor was derived from a woman aged 45-65 years with HIV. Here the CDR3 DNA reads TGCGCCAGCAGTTTACAGGGGCGAGATTCACCCCTCCACTTT. Translated, it gives CASSLQGRDSPLHF. The full variable domain, in which reference TRBV5-1 and TRBJ1-6 provide the parts outside the CDR3, is KAGVTQTPRYLIKTRGQQVTLSCSPISGHRSVSWYQQTPGQGLQFLFEYFSETQRNKGNFPGRFSGRQFSNSRSEMNVSTLELGDSALYLCASSLQGRDSPLHFGNGTRLTVT.